The following is a TCR beta chain sequence with its context. This CDR3 comprises 14 residues. CDR1 and CDR2 (germline): SGHDT, YYEEEE. V dropped 2 bases and J dropped 6 bases, with 15 bases sitting between them. These data originate in a study of long-term antiretroviral therapy in people with HIV. Samples were assayed with immunoSEQ v3.0 at survey level. Method: immunoSEQ multiplex PCR; TCRdb's copy keeps in-frame clones and lacks some. The sample consists of tens of thousands of clones, around 86% of them appearing once. V usage is TRBV5-6 and J usage is TRBJ2-7; either TRBD1 or TRBD2 may supply D (6 bases each). The input for sequencing was unsorted PBMCs, taken 1 year after starting antiretroviral therapy. The receptor's source is a man younger than 35 with HIV. In DNA form, the CDR3 reads TGTGCCAGCAGCTTCGGGGGCGTGGGGTCCGAGCAGTACTTC. Amino acid sequence: CASSFGGVGSEQYF.